The 24 T cell receptor beta chains in this list originate from one sample, sequenced in a study of monozygotic twins with inflammatory bowel disease. TCRdb reprocessed the 5' RACE reads and stores each CDR3 protein as one record, lacking DNA. The sample table includes 350,000 to 400,000 distinct CDR3 sequences. The sample was blood. These receptors were obtained from a human donor with ulcerative colitis or Crohn's disease, or a healthy co-twin of an affected twin (not recorded which).

The chain uses TRBV29-1 and TRBJ2-7; TCRdb returns TRBD1, unconfirmable since there is no DNA. CDR3 length: 12 residues. Germline V gives CDR1 SQVTM, CDR2 ANQGSEA. The CDR3 sequence: CSAGTGSYEQYF.

The chain has TRBV24-1 and TRBJ2-5; TCRdb reports TRBD1, a call that lacks DNA to check it against. The CDR3 loop spans 14 amino acids. CDR1 and CDR2 from the germline V gene are KGHDR and SFDVKD. This CDR3 is CATSDSGTEETQYF.

CDR3 region: CASRRAATNEKLFF. The chain combines TRBV12-3 or TRBV12-4 with TRBJ1-4. There are 14 residues in the CDR3.

This chain connects TRBV9 to TRBJ2-1; lacking DNA, the TRBD2 call made by TCRdb goes unchecked. Germline V lookup: CDR1 SGDLS, CDR2 YYNGEE. The CDR3 loop spans 15 amino acids. The CDR3 sequence: CASSVAASPVDEQFF.

The chain uses TRBV6-1 and TRBJ2-1; with no DNA, the TCRdb D assignment of TRBD1 cannot be verified. The germline V gene has CDR1 MNHNS and CDR2 SASEGT. The length of the CDR3 is 16 residues. The CDR3 is CASTDQGGSSYNEQFF.

This rearrangement joins TRBV11-2 to TRBJ2-1; the D call from TCRdb, TRBD1, cannot be confirmed without DNA. The CDR3 extends over 13 amino acids. Germline CDR1 and CDR2: SGHAT and FQNNGV. CDR3: CASSPGTGGYLFF.

This chain connects TRBV18 to TRBJ2-5. Germline values: CDR1 KGHSH, CDR2 LQKENI. The length of the CDR3 is 13 residues. Here the CDR3 reads CASSPAWQETQYF.

The CDR3 sequence is CASSPVGARTNTGELFF. The V gene is TRBV5-1, the J gene TRBJ2-2; TCRdb calls TRBD1, which cannot be checked without DNA. The CDR3 is 17 residues long. In germline, CDR1 is SGHRS, CDR2 YFSETQ.

V and J are TRBV11-2 and TRBJ2-2. The CDR3 length is 15 residues. Germline V gives CDR1 SGHAT, CDR2 FQNNGV. The CDR3 spells CASRFKGSWTGELFF.

The chain carries TRBV12-3 or TRBV12-4 and TRBJ1-2; TCRdb calls TRBD1, which cannot be checked without DNA. The CDR3 is made up of 13 amino acids. The CDR3 loop is CASSFTQGLGYTF.

The genes are TRBV18 and TRBJ2-2. CDR3 length equals 14 residues. The germline gives CDR1 KGHSH, CDR2 LQKENI. The CDR3 reads CASSPLTRTGELFF.

The J gene is TRBJ2-7, the V gene TRBV5-1; TCRdb's assignment of TRBD1 cannot be checked, as there is no DNA. In germline, CDR1 is SGHRS, CDR2 YFSETQ. The CDR3 has 14 residues. This CDR3 is CASKGGIPPYEQYF.

V is TRBV4-2 and J is TRBJ2-1; TCRdb's D call, TRBD2, is unchecked because there is no DNA. Looked up from germline, CDR1 is LGHNA and CDR2 is YNFKEQ. The CDR3 runs 18 residues. CDR3 sequence reads: CASSLLAFSGGIDNEQFF.

The chain couples TRBV6-5 to TRBJ1-5; absent DNA, TCRdb's TRBD1 call cannot be checked. Germline V gives CDR1 MNHEY, CDR2 SVGAGI. The length of the CDR3 is 15 residues. CDR3: CASSSPQAGNQPQHF.

This CDR3 reads CASSRDYRTSGSYEQYF. The rearrangement links TRBV19 to TRBJ2-7; absent DNA, TCRdb's TRBD2 call cannot be checked. The CDR3 is made up of 17 amino acids. Germline CDR1 LNHDA, CDR2 SQIVND (reference sequence).

The chain combines TRBV6-1 with TRBJ1-5. Germline assignment: CDR1 MNHNS and CDR2 SASEGT. The CDR3 covers 13 residues. CDR3 loop: CASSGEVVLSQHF.

This chain joins TRBV6-1 and TRBJ2-3; TCRdb's D call of TRBD1 is untestable without DNA. The CDR3 covers 14 residues. Germline V gene sequence: CDR1 MNHNS, CDR2 SASEGT. This CDR3 reads CASSAGTNTDTQYF.

The rearrangement uses TRBV5-6 and TRBJ2-7; TCRdb's assignment of TRBD1 cannot be checked, as there is no DNA. Germline lookup yields CDR1 SGHDT and CDR2 YYEEEE. This CDR3 has 13 residues. The chain's CDR3 is CASSLGGQYEQYF.

The J gene is TRBJ2-5, the V gene TRBV14. This CDR3 spans 12 amino acids. From germline, CDR1 is SGHDN and CDR2 FVKESK. The CDR3 region is CASSKTFETQYF.

This chain uses TRBV30 with TRBJ2-7. From germline, CDR1 is GTSNPN and CDR2 SVGIG (reference sequence). This CDR3 is built from 13 residues. This chain's CDR3 is CAWSSTFSYEQYF.

This chain joins TRBV5-1 and TRBJ2-2. The CDR3 has 16 amino acids. CDR1 and CDR2 (germline): SGHRS, YFSETQ. The CDR3 region is CASSLGTAVYTGELFF.

V is TRBV18 and J is TRBJ1-1. Germline loops: CDR1 KGHSH, CDR2 LQKENI. The CDR3 sequence is 13 residues long. CDR3 sequence: CASSQIQSTEAFF. Together with reference TRBV18 and TRBJ1-1, the CDR3 gives the full variable domain: NAGVMQNPRHLVRRRGQEARLRCSPMKGHSHVYWYRQLPEEGLKFMVYLQKENIIDESGMPKERFSAEFPKEGPSILRIQQVVRGDSAAYFCASSQIQSTEAFFGQGTRLTVV.

V gene TRBV5-4 combines with J gene TRBJ2-5. CDR3 length equals 13 residues. Per germline, CDR1 SGHNT and CDR2 YYREEE (reference sequence). CDR3 sequence: CASSLWVEETQYF. Filled out from reference TRBV5-4 and TRBJ2-5, the complete variable domain reads ETGVTQSPTHLIKTRGQQVTLRCSSQSGHNTVSWYQQALGQGPQFIFQYYREEENGRGNFPPRFSGLQFPNYSSELNVNALELDDSALYLCASSLWVEETQYFGPGTRLLVL.

This chain connects TRBV3-1 to TRBJ2-1. Germline V gene data show CDR1 as LGHDT and CDR2 as YNNKEL (reference sequence). The CDR3 runs 14 residues. CDR3 amino acids: CASSRLTSYNEQFF.